Here is one T cell receptor beta chain with its context. The record originates from a study of blood T cell repertoires in COVID-19. Study-level background: Samples taken during acute and convalescent COVID-19 were collected in the United States, Italy and Spain.

The V gene's germline CDR1 is SQVTM and CDR2 ANQGSEA. The V end lost 5 bases, the J end lost 4 bases, and 9 bases lay between the germline ends. This CDR3 has 12 residues. Sequencing was performed with immunoSEQ multiplex PCR; in TCRdb, only in-frame clones are kept and a portion is missing. The data contain tens of thousands of clones, about four fifths of them singletons. The sequence derives from a man in his fifties with acute or convalescent COVID-19. The J gene is TRBJ1-5, the V gene TRBV29-1; D is undetermined. The sequenced material came from peripheral blood. The CDR3 bases are TGCAGCGTTCGGAACGGGAATCAGCCCCAGCATTTT. It is translated as CSVRNGNQPQHF.